One sample yielded the 7 T cell receptor beta chains listed below, sequenced in a study of T cells in Graves' hyperthyroidism and ophthalmopathy. TCR beta CDR3 sequences were amplified from RNA transcripts. During a first-round RT-PCR of the TCR CDR3, the HTBI primer set was used. TCRdb redid the calling of the multiplex PCR reads with MiXCR, one entry per CDR3 protein. The repertoire holds about 640,000 distinct CDR3 sequences, with 20% to 25% as singletons. The sequencing sample was made of blood. These receptor sequences come from a man aged 30 to 45 with Graves' ophthalmopathy.

There are a few counts of this clonotype. The rearrangement uses TRBV3-1 and TRBJ2-7; TRBD2 matches 12 bases. CDR3 length equals 16 residues. With V trimmed by 2 bases and J by 1 base, 3 bases remained unmatched. Germline V lookup: CDR1 LGHDT, CDR2 YNNKEL (reference sequence). The CDR3, as DNA: TGTGCCAGCAGCCAACCAACTAGCGGGAGGTCCTACGAGCAGTACTTC. This sequence encodes CASSQPTSGRSYEQYF.

This clonotype was recorded at least ten times. The chain recombines TRBV10-3 with TRBJ2-3; D not certain. The CDR3 length is 13 residues. The V gene's germline CDR1 is ENHRY and CDR2 SYGVKD. Trimming left V 0 bases short and J 9 bases short, with 10 bases between. The CDR3 nucleotides read TGTGCCATCAGTGAGTCGAACAGTGGCACGCAGTATTTT. This codes for CAISESNSGTQYF.

The chain couples TRBV24-1 to TRBJ2-2; D gene ambiguous. Germline CDR1 KGHDR, CDR2 SFDVKD. The CDR3 extends over 13 amino acids. Trimming left V 6 bases short and J 7 bases short, with 11 bases between. The CDR3: CATSSPGRGELFF. CDR3 bases: TGTGCCACCAGTTCCCCGGGTCGCGGGGAGCTGTTTTTT.

This clonotype has a handful of counts. V gene TRBV7-9 combines with J gene TRBJ1-1; maybe TRBD1 (5 bases). The V gene's germline CDR1 is SEHNR and CDR2 FQNEAQ (reference sequence). There are 14 residues in the CDR3. Between the trimmed V and J ends, which lost 2 bases and 4 bases, there was a span of 11 bases. CDR3 DNA sequence: TGTGCCAGCAGCTTATTTCAGGGAACCACTGAAGCTTTCTTT. The encoded protein is CASSLFQGTTEAFF.

The chain carries TRBV20-1 and TRBJ1-5, with TRBD1 as a possible D gene (5 bases). The CDR3 totals 14 residues. CDR1 DFQATT and CDR2 SNEGSKA come from the germline V gene (reference sequence). V was pared by 5 bases and J by 0 bases, with 11 bases between. The CDR3 DNA follows: TGCAGTGCTCAGGGACTTTATAGCAATCAGCCCCAGCATTTT. It encodes CSAQGLYSNQPQHF.

The rearrangement uses TRBV6-1 and TRBJ1-2; D remains unclear. V gave up 1 base and J gave up 4 bases, with 7 bases separating them. The CDR3 is made up of 13 amino acids. Germline loops: CDR1 MNHNS, CDR2 SASEGT. The CDR3, as DNA: TGTGCCAGCAGTGAAGAAGGGTCCTATGGCTACACCTTC. It codes for CASSEEGSYGYTF.

This clonotype was counted between two and nine times. This rearrangement joins TRBV4-2 to TRBJ2-1; tentative D call: TRBD2 (5 bases). The CDR3 is made up of 13 amino acids. V lost 1 base and J 13 bases, leaving 14 bases between the germline ends. CDR1 LGHNA and CDR2 YNFKEQ come from the germline V gene. In DNA, the CDR3 is TGTGCCAGCAGCCAAGTGGCTACCGGGGTTCAGTTCTTC. It yields the protein CASSQVATGVQFF.